Below, 6 T cell receptor beta chains from the same sample are listed, as sequenced in a study of T cell clones after liver transplantation (dated by TCRdb to the late 2010s). The library came from the immunoSEQ multiplex PCR assay. TCRdb stores this immuneACCESS table with in-frame sequences only. Part of the clones is absent; in the studies checked, under half of the shortfall reflects unresolved V genes, and no reason is known for the rest. The table for this sample lists about 74,000 clones; 75% to 85% of them were counted only once. The ten biggest clones cover roughly 0.6% of the sample. The time point label on this specimen signifies: pre-transplant. Sample: CD4+ T cells from blood, taken before liver transplant. These receptors came from a human donor who received a liver transplant.

The genes are TRBV19 and TRBJ2-5; D may be TRBD1 (5 bases). Per the germline V gene, CDR1 is LNHDA and CDR2 is SQIVND (reference sequence). V shed 2 bases and J shed 1 base, with 11 bases lying between them. This CDR3 comprises 15 residues. CDR3 nucleotides: TGTGCCAGTAGTATACGGCACAGGCCCCAAGAGACCCAGTACTTC. As protein: CASSIRHRPQETQYF.

The V call is TRBV28, the J call TRBJ1-2, with TRBD1 matching over 7 bases. V dropped 5 bases and J dropped 7; count of bases not matched to a gene: 13. The CDR3 totals 15 residues. Germline V CDR1 and CDR2: MDHEN, SYDVKM. The CDR3 loop is CASSPSTGPPGGYTF. CDR3 DNA: TGTGCCAGCAGTCCATCGACAGGGCCCCCTGGTGGCTACACCTTC.

V and J are TRBV27 and TRBJ2-3, with TRBD2 identical over 12 bases. This CDR3 has 18 amino acids. Unmatched junction bases numbered 12, after V lost 6 bases and J lost 2 bases. CDR1 and CDR2 (germline): MNHEY, SMNVEV (reference sequence). For the CDR3, the DNA is TGTGCCAGCAGGGGGATTCTAGCGGGAGGGCTTAACACAGATACGCAGTATTTT. Translation: CASRGILAGGLNTDTQYF.

This clone appeared a few times. J is TRBJ2-3 and V is TRBV5-1, with 7 bases identical to TRBD2. CDR3 length equals 16 residues. Looked up from germline, CDR1 is SGHRS and CDR2 is YFSETQ. J lost 5 bases, V lost 0 bases, and 9 bases had no gene match. The CDR3 DNA is TGCGCCAGCAGCTTGGCCTCGGTAGGCGGGGGAGATACGCAGTATTTT. Its translation: CASSLASVGGGDTQYF.

The rearrangement uses TRBV4-3 and TRBJ2-7; D might be TRBD1 (5 bases). This CDR3 has 15 residues. Germline values: CDR1 LGHNA, CDR2 YSLEER. The V gene lost 4 bases and the J gene lost 6 bases, with 19 bases spanning the gap. CDR3 sequence reads: CASSLFLQEQTEQYF. CDR3 DNA: TGCGCCAGCAGCCTATTCCTACAGGAGCAAACCGAGCAGTACTTC.

The V call is TRBV5-1, the J call TRBJ2-1, with D perhaps being TRBD1 or TRBD2 (5 bases each). This CDR3 comprises 11 residues. V was pared by 4 bases and J by 8 bases, with 7 bases between. Per germline, CDR1 SGHRS and CDR2 YFSETQ. The CDR3 protein is CASSQGHEQFF. The CDR3 DNA reads TGCGCCAGCAGCCAGGGACATGAGCAGTTCTTC.